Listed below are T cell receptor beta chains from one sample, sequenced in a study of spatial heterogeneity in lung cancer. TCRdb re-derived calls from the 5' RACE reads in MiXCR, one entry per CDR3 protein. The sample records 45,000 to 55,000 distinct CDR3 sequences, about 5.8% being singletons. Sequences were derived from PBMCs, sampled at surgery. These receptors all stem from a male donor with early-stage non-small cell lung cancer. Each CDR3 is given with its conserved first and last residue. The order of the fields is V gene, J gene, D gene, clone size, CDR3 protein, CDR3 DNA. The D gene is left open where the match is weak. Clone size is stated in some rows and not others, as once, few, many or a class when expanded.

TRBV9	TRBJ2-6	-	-	CASSGPGGSGANVLTF	TGTGCCAGCAGCGGCCCCGGCGGGTCTGGGGCCAACGTCCTGACTTTC
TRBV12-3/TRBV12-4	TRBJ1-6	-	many	CASSPTGGHSPLHF	TGTGCCAGCAGTCCGACAGGTGGCCATTCACCCCTCCACTTT
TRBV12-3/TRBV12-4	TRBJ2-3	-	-	CASSQGTSTDTQYF	TGTGCCAGCAGTCAGGGGACCAGCACAGATACGCAGTATTTT
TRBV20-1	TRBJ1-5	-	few	CSASSGTRQPQHF	TGCAGTGCTAGCTCGGGTACGCGTCAGCCCCAGCATTTT
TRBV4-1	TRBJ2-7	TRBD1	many	CASSQGGTGPSYEQYF	TGCGCCAGCAGCCAAGGAGGGACAGGGCCATCCTACGAGCAGTACTTC
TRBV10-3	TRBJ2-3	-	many	CAIAGAGGVGDTQYF	TGTGCCATCGCCGGGGCAGGAGGCGTAGGAGATACGCAGTATTTT
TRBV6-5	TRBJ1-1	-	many	CASSVRWNTEAFF	TGTGCCAGCAGCGTAAGGTGGAACACTGAAGCTTTCTTT
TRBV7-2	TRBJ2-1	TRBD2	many	CASSLGTSIDNEQFF	TGTGCCAGCAGCTTAGGGACTAGCATCGACAATGAGCAGTTCTTC
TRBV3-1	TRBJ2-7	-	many	CASSMAGIESYEQYF	TGTGCCAGCAGCATGGCCGGGATTGAATCCTACGAGCAGTACTTC
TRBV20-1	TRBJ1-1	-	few	CSVIQGTPFF	TGCAGTGTCATACAGGGCACCCCTTTCTTT
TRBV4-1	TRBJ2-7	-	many	CASRNTAQGTYEQYF	TGCGCCAGCAGGAACACCGCCCAGGGCACCTACGAGCAGTACTTC
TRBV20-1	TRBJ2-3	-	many	CSAPPAEILTDTQYF	TGCAGTGCCCCCCCGGCCGAAATCTTAACAGATACGCAGTATTTT
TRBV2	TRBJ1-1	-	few	CASSARVRTEAFF	TGTGCCAGCAGTGCTAGAGTTCGGACTGAAGCTTTCTTT
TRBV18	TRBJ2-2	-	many	CASSPVVGGSGELFF	TGTGCCAGCTCACCCGTCGTCGGTGGATCCGGGGAGCTGTTTTTT
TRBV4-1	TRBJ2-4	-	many	CASSQAHSAKNIQYF	TGCGCCAGCAGCCAAGCACACTCAGCCAAAAACATTCAGTACTTC
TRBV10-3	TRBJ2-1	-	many	CAISTLGRFNEQFF	TGTGCCATCAGTACACTAGGTAGATTTAATGAGCAGTTCTTC
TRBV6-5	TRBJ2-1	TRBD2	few	CASSRSGRNYNEQFF	TGTGCCAGCAGTCGTAGCGGGAGGAACTACAATGAGCAGTTCTTC
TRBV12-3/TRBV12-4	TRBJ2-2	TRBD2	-	CASSSPGLAPTGELFF	TGTGCCAGCAGTTCACCGGGACTAGCGCCCACCGGGGAGCTGTTTTTT
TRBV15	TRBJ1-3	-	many	CATSREPTSGNTIYF	TGTGCCACCAGCAGAGAACCGACCTCTGGAAACACCATATATTTT
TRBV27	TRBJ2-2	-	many	CASSSIPGVVTGELFF	TGTGCCAGCAGTTCTATTCCAGGGGTTGTAACCGGGGAGCTGTTTTTT
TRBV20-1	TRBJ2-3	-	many	CSAERDRGADTQYF	TGCAGTGCAGAGCGGGACAGAGGGGCAGATACGCAGTATTTT
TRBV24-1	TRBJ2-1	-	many	CATSDRGPNEQFF	TGTGCCACCAGTGATCGGGGTCCCAATGAGCAGTTCTTC